A selection of T cell receptor beta chains follows, all from one sample in a study of shared clonotypes between healthy human individuals. Sequenced by immunoSEQ multiplex PCR; TCRdb stores in-frame clones only, minus some. The table records over a million clones, around three quarters of them present only once. The specimen sequenced was memory CD4+ T cells from PBMCs. The receptors shown here come from a man aged 18 to 30 in good health. Some clones in this sample may be carry-over from other donors' samples. The CDR3 runs from the conserved cysteine through the conserved F or W. Each record gives: CDR3 protein, CDR3 DNA, clone size, V gene, D gene, J gene. The D gene is left open where the match is weak. Clone size is given for some rows only: seen once, a few or many times, or a class if the clone is expanded.

CDR3: CASSTAGQGGNYGYTF
DNA: TGTGCCAGTAGTACCGCCGGACAGGGTGGTAACTATGGCTACACCTTC
size: many
V: TRBV19
D: TRBD1
J: TRBJ1-2

CDR3: CASRRDSSARDEQFF
DNA: TGCGCCAGCAGACGGGACAGTAGTGCCAGGGATGAGCAGTTCTTC
size: NA
V: TRBV5-1
D: TRBD1
J: TRBJ2-1

CDR3: CASSPWGRVHEQYF
DNA: TGTGCCAGCAGCCCCTGGGGCAGGGTCCACGAGCAGTACTTC
size: NA
V: TRBV11-2
D: NA
J: TRBJ2-7

CDR3: CASSLGRLDGYTF
DNA: TGTGCCAGCAGTTTAGGCAGGTTAGATGGCTACACCTTC
size: NA
V: TRBV28
D: NA
J: TRBJ1-2

CDR3: CASSLSSHGYTF
DNA: TGTGCCAGCAGCTTGTCGTCCCATGGCTACACCTTC
size: NA
V: TRBV5-4
D: NA
J: TRBJ1-2

CDR3: CASSLTGTTGRHQPQHF
DNA: TGTGCCAGCAGCCTGACTGGAACGACAGGGCGTCACCAGCCCCAGCATTTT
size: NA
V: TRBV28
D: TRBD1
J: TRBJ1-5

CDR3: CASSPGAGAAYEQYF
DNA: TGTGCCAGCAGCCCTGGAGCGGGAGCGGCCTACGAGCAGTACTTC
size: once
V: TRBV28
D: TRBD2
J: TRBJ2-7

CDR3: CSAQGRTYEQYF
DNA: TGCAGCGCACAGGGGAGGACCTACGAGCAGTACTTC
size: NA
V: TRBV29-1
D: NA
J: TRBJ2-7

CDR3: CASSADRGRDTEAFF
DNA: TGTGCCAGCAGTGCCGACAGGGGCCGGGACACTGAAGCTTTCTTT
size: once
V: TRBV6-1
D: TRBD1
J: TRBJ1-1

CDR3: CASSQPRLAGAMNEQFF
DNA: TGTGCCAGCAGCCAACCCCGACTAGCGGGAGCGATGAATGAGCAGTTCTTC
size: NA
V: TRBV7-2
D: TRBD2
J: TRBJ2-1

CDR3: CASSSGQADLNYGYTF
DNA: TGTGCCAGCAGTTCGGGACAGGCAGACCTAAACTATGGCTACACCTTC
size: NA
V: TRBV28
D: TRBD1
J: TRBJ1-2

CDR3: CASRATGVGTEAFF
DNA: TGTGCCAGCAGAGCGACAGGGGTTGGCACTGAAGCTTTCTTT
size: few
V: TRBV6-1
D: TRBD1
J: TRBJ1-1

CDR3: CACRQGPGELFF
DNA: TGTGCCTGCCGACAGGGGCCCGGGGAGCTGTTTTTT
size: few
V: TRBV30
D: TRBD1
J: TRBJ2-2

CDR3: CASSPRTIYSNQPQHF
DNA: TGTGCCAGCAGTCCCCGGACAATTTATAGCAATCAGCCCCAGCATTTT
size: once
V: TRBV28
D: NA
J: TRBJ1-5

CDR3: CASTNSWDRGFSYEQYF
DNA: TGTGCCAGCACCAACAGCTGGGACAGGGGATTCTCCTACGAGCAGTACTTC
size: NA
V: TRBV28
D: TRBD1
J: TRBJ2-7

CDR3: CASSLTGYDEKLFF
DNA: TGCGCCAGCAGCTTAACAGGGTATGATGAAAAACTGTTTTTT
size: NA
V: TRBV5-1
D: NA
J: TRBJ1-4

CDR3: CASSLMSRGTEAFF
DNA: TGTGCCAGCAGCTTAATGTCCAGGGGCACTGAAGCTTTCTTT
size: once
V: TRBV5-6
D: NA
J: TRBJ1-1

CDR3: CASSLARARPSFANTGELFF
DNA: TGCGCCAGCAGCTTGGCCAGGGCAAGACCCTCGTTCGCGAACACCGGGGAGCTGTTTTTT
size: many
V: TRBV5-1
D: NA
J: TRBJ2-2

CDR3: CASSLVSSGSYEQFF
DNA: TGCGCCAGCAGCTTGGTATCTAGCGGAAGCTATGAGCAGTTCTTC
size: NA
V: TRBV5-1
D: TRBD2
J: TRBJ2-1

CDR3: CASSEGVVPDTQYF
DNA: TGTGCCAGCAGTGAAGGGGTAGTTCCAGATACGCAGTATTTT
size: NA
V: TRBV2
D: NA
J: TRBJ2-3

CDR3: CATKSGSDTQYF
DNA: TGTGCCACCAAGTCAGGGTCAGATACGCAGTATTTT
size: NA
V: TRBV28
D: NA
J: TRBJ2-3

CDR3: CASRDGGSNYGYTF
DNA: TGTGCCAGCAGGGATGGGGGTTCCAACTATGGCTACACCTTC
size: NA
V: TRBV2
D: NA
J: TRBJ1-2

CDR3: CASSPYLIRTKDGYTF
DNA: TGTGCCAGCAGCCCCTACCTGATCAGGACAAAAGATGGCTACACCTTC
size: NA
V: TRBV13
D: NA
J: TRBJ1-2

CDR3: CASSSKHFGGNTIYF
DNA: TGTGCCAGCAGTTCTAAGCATTTCGGTGGAAACACCATATATTTT
size: NA
V: TRBV6-6
D: NA
J: TRBJ1-3

CDR3: CASSPASGQEKYEQYF
DNA: TGCGCCAGCAGTCCTGCTTCAGGACAGGAAAAATACGAGCAGTACTTC
size: many
V: TRBV5-1
D: TRBD1
J: TRBJ2-7

CDR3: CASSPGQGNTIYF
DNA: TGTGCCAGCAGCCCGGGGCAGGGAAACACCATATATTTT
size: NA
V: TRBV7-8
D: NA
J: TRBJ1-3

CDR3: CSVQGMSNQPQHF
DNA: TGCAGCGTTCAGGGGATGAGCAATCAGCCCCAGCATTTT
size: NA
V: TRBV29-1
D: NA
J: TRBJ1-5

CDR3: CASSLETGPYYGYTF
DNA: TGCGCCAGCAGCTTGGAGACTGGCCCCTACTATGGCTACACCTTC
size: NA
V: TRBV5-1
D: NA
J: TRBJ1-2

CDR3: CASSLGRGQQETQYF
DNA: TGTGCCAGCAGCTTAGGCCGGGGGCAGCAAGAGACCCAGTACTTC
size: few
V: TRBV11-2
D: NA
J: TRBJ2-5

CDR3: CASGREGIYEQYF
DNA: TGTGCCAGCGGGAGAGAAGGTATCTACGAGCAGTACTTC
size: NA
V: TRBV2
D: NA
J: TRBJ2-7

CDR3: CASSSAGHTGELFF
DNA: TGCGCCAGCAGCTCCGCAGGGCACACCGGGGAGCTGTTTTTT
size: NA
V: TRBV5-1
D: NA
J: TRBJ2-2

CDR3: CASSSSTGGTEAFF
DNA: TGTGCCAGCAGTTCAAGCACAGGGGGGACTGAAGCTTTCTTT
size: once
V: TRBV2
D: TRBD1
J: TRBJ1-1

CDR3: CASSRGVQGSLQPQHF
DNA: TGTGCCAGCAGCCGGGGGGTGCAGGGAAGCTTGCAGCCCCAGCATTTT
size: NA
V: TRBV6-6
D: NA
J: TRBJ1-5

CDR3: CASSPPSAASSGNTIYF
DNA: TGTGCCAGCTCACCACCGTCGGCAGCGAGCTCTGGAAACACCATATATTTT
size: NA
V: TRBV18
D: NA
J: TRBJ1-3

CDR3: CAISGTGRGEKLFF
DNA: TGTGCCATCAGTGGGACAGGCCGGGGTGAAAAACTGTTTTTT
size: NA
V: TRBV10-3
D: TRBD1
J: TRBJ1-4

CDR3: CASMGVPGSTEAFF
DNA: TGCGCCAGCATGGGAGTACCGGGAAGCACTGAAGCTTTCTTT
size: NA
V: TRBV5-1
D: NA
J: TRBJ1-1

CDR3: CASSMGRGAGANVLTF
DNA: TGTGCCAGTAGTATGGGGAGGGGCGCTGGGGCCAACGTCCTGACTTTC
size: once
V: TRBV19
D: TRBD2
J: TRBJ2-6

CDR3: CAISEKNPSYEQYF
DNA: TGTGCCATCAGTGAAAAGAACCCCTCCTACGAGCAGTACTTC
size: NA
V: TRBV10-3
D: NA
J: TRBJ2-7

CDR3: CASSFGPDPVDYGYTF
DNA: TGTGCCAGCAGCTTTGGACCCGATCCCGTAGACTATGGCTACACCTTC
size: few
V: TRBV9
D: NA
J: TRBJ1-2

CDR3: CALRVAGRSPQYF
DNA: TGTGCCCTGAGGGTAGCGGGACGTAGTCCGCAGTATTTT
size: NA
V: TRBV7-2
D: TRBD2
J: TRBJ2-3

CDR3: CASSFTGTDTQYF
DNA: TGTGCCAGCAGCTTCACAGGGACAGATACGCAGTATTTT
size: NA
V: TRBV7-3
D: NA
J: TRBJ2-3